Listed here are 16 T cell receptor beta chains from one sample, sequenced in a study of blood T cell repertoires in COVID-19. Assay: immunoSEQ multiplex PCR; the TCRdb copy retains only in-frame clones and omits some. The sample contains around 500,000 clones, 70% to 90% of which appear only once. Material for sequencing was PBMCs or T cells enriched from blood (not recorded which). Every receptor here comes from a woman between 40 and 50 years old who had recovered from COVID-19.

The chain couples TRBV11-2 to TRBJ2-7; TRBD1 is a possible D gene (5 bases). CDR1 is SGHAT, CDR2 FQNNGV, per germline. This CDR3 comprises 14 residues. V lost 1 base and J lost 1, with 8 bases in between. Written as DNA, the CDR3 is TGTGCCAGCAGCTTAGCCGCAGGGTCCTACGAGCAGTACTTC. Amino acids: CASSLAAGSYEQYF.

V and J are TRBV15 and TRBJ1-5, with D hard to call. Trimming shortened V by 1 base and J by 0 bases, and 10 bases separated the two germline ends. In germline, CDR1 is LNHNV, CDR2 YYDKDF (reference sequence). This CDR3 region has 16 residues. The CDR3 is CATSRGAVNSNQPQHF. The CDR3 DNA is TGTGCCACCAGCAGAGGGGCCGTTAATAGCAATCAGCCCCAGCATTTT.

The J gene is TRBJ2-1, the V gene TRBV9, with TRBD2 matching over 9 bases. This CDR3 comprises 13 residues. V shed 3 bases, J shed 14 bases, and the junction held 9 bases outside the gene matches. Germline CDR1 reads SGDLS; CDR2 reads YYNGEE. CDR3 sequence reads: CASSAINAGGEFF. As DNA, the CDR3 is TGTGCCAGCAGCGCGATTAATGCGGGAGGGGAGTTCTTC.

This clone came up once. The sample holds other DNA sequences that translate to the same CDR3. J is TRBJ2-5 and V is TRBV4-3, with D unclear. CDR3 length: 12 residues. CDR1 is LGHNA, CDR2 YSLEER, per germline. V gave up 0 bases and J gave up 5 bases, with 4 bases separating them. The CDR3: CASSQDRETQYF. The CDR3 nucleotides are TGCGCCAGCAGCCAAGACAGGGAGACCCAGTACTTC.

This clone was observed a single time. The rearrangement joins TRBV12-3 or TRBV12-4 to TRBJ2-7, with D possibly matching TRBD2 (6 bases). The CDR3 covers 12 residues. The V end lost 5 bases, the J end lost 5 bases, and 10 bases lay between the germline ends. The CDR3 coding sequence is TGTGCCAGCAGTCGGGGGTTTGACGAGCAGTACTTC. Translating it yields CASSRGFDEQYF.

V is TRBV27 and J is TRBJ1-2; D gene uncertain. This CDR3 is built from 11 residues. CDR1 is MNHEY and CDR2 is SMNVEV in the germline V gene (reference sequence). V was cut by 7 bases and J by 2 bases, with 5 bases left in between. The CDR3, as DNA: TGTGCCAGCAAGAGCAACTATGGCTACACCTTC. This encodes CASKSNYGYTF.

The chain uses TRBV24-1 and TRBJ1-5, with 8 nucleotides matching TRBD1. Germline V gene lookup returns CDR1 KGHDR and CDR2 SFDVKD. V was clipped by 4 bases and J by 2 bases; unmatched bases: 12. The CDR3 covers 18 residues. This CDR3 reads CATSEGQGAVWGNQPQHF. CDR3 sequence (DNA): TGTGCCACCAGTGAAGGTCAGGGGGCGGTCTGGGGCAATCAGCCCCAGCATTTT.

This chain connects TRBV20-1 to TRBJ1-2; D not resolved. There are 11 residues in the CDR3. V dropped 3 bases and J dropped 4 bases, with 6 bases sitting between them. Looked up from germline, CDR1 is DFQATT and CDR2 is SNEGSKA (reference sequence). The CDR3 reads CSASAFYGYTF. CDR3 DNA sequence: TGCAGTGCTAGTGCGTTCTATGGCTACACCTTC.

This clone has only one observation. This chain uses TRBV11-3 with TRBJ1-1; D is undetermined. V gave up 3 bases and J gave up 4 bases, with 15 bases separating them. This CDR3 comprises 15 residues. In germline, CDR1 is SGHNT, CDR2 YENEEA. The CDR3 region has the DNA TGTGCCAGCAGCTTCCCCCGGGAAGGGAGCACTGAAGCTTTCTTT. Protein: CASSFPREGSTEAFF.

The chain joins TRBV6-5 to TRBJ2-7; 7 bases map to TRBD1. The CDR3 has 15 residues. Looked up from germline, CDR1 is MNHEY and CDR2 is SVGAGI. After removal of 4 bases from V and 0 bases from J, the junction contained 6 bases not matched to a gene. The CDR3, as DNA: TGTGCCAGCAGTTCGACAGGGTATCCCTCCTACGAGCAGTACTTC. Protein product: CASSSTGYPSYEQYF.

This chain connects TRBV5-1 to TRBJ2-7, with TRBD1 matching 10 bases. The germline CDR1 and CDR2 sequences are SGHRS and YFSETQ. The CDR3 totals 15 residues. V trimming: 1 base; J trimming: 2 bases; junction bases outside the gene matches: 3. The CDR3 DNA is TGCGCCAGCAGCTTGTTGGGACAGGGGACCTACGAGCAGTACTTC. Amino acids: CASSLLGQGTYEQYF.

The CDR3 protein is CASSDRVAYYEAFF. Here the CDR3 DNA reads TGTGCCAGCAGTGACCGGGTAGCGTACTATGAAGCTTTCTTT. J is TRBJ1-1 and V is TRBV2; no firm D call. The CDR3 extends over 14 amino acids. Looked up from germline, CDR1 is SNHLY and CDR2 is FYNNEI. Trimming took 3 bases from V and 7 from J, leaving 15 bases between them.

The chain joins TRBV6-6 to TRBJ2-7, with TRBD2 identical over 9 bases. The V segment lost 4 bases and the J segment 3 bases; nucleotides outside the gene matches: 7. The CDR3 is 15 amino acids. Germline CDR1 reads MNHNY; CDR2 reads SVGAGI (reference sequence). CDR3 protein: CASSWTLAGGYEQYF. DNA for the CDR3: TGTGCCAGCAGTTGGACACTAGCGGGTGGCTACGAGCAGTACTTC.

The genes are TRBV19 and TRBJ1-1; 7 bases fit TRBD1. V lost 5 bases, J lost 2 bases, and 5 bases stayed unmatched. This CDR3 is built from 14 residues. From germline, CDR1 is LNHDA and CDR2 SQIVND (reference sequence). The CDR3 spells CASSPTGYNTEAFF. CDR3 coding DNA: TGTGCCAGTAGTCCGACAGGGTACAACACTGAAGCTTTCTTT.

This chain joins TRBV24-1 and TRBJ2-3; D is possibly TRBD1 (5 bases). V lost 9 bases to trimming and J lost 2 bases, with 17 bases between them. The length of the CDR3 is 15 residues. Germline V gene data show CDR1 as KGHDR and CDR2 as SFDVKD. The CDR3 sequence is CATAYPKGNTDTQYF. As DNA, the CDR3 is TGTGCCACCGCCTATCCTAAGGGGAACACAGATACGCAGTATTTT.

J is TRBJ2-7 and V is TRBV5-6, with D unclear. CDR1 is SGHDT and CDR2 is YYEEEE in the germline V gene. This CDR3 has 12 amino acids. V was cut by 1 base and J by 5 bases, with 7 bases left in between. CDR3 residues: CASSLFPDEQYF. CDR3 coding DNA: TGTGCCAGCAGCTTGTTCCCAGACGAGCAGTACTTC.